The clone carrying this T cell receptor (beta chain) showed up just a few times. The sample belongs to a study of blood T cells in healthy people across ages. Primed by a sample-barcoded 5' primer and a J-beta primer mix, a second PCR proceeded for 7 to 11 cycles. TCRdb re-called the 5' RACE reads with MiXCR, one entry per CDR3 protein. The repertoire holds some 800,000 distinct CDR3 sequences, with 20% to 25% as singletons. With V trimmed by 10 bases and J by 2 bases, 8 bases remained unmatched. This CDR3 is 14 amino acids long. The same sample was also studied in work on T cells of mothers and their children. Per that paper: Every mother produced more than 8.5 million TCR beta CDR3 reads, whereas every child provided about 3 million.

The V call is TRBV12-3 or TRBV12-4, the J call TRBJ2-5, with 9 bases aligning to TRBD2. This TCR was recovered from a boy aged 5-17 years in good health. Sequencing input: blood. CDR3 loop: CATAGGGLQETQYF. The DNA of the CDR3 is TGTGCCACCGCGGGGGGGGGACTTCAAGAGACCCAGTACTTC.